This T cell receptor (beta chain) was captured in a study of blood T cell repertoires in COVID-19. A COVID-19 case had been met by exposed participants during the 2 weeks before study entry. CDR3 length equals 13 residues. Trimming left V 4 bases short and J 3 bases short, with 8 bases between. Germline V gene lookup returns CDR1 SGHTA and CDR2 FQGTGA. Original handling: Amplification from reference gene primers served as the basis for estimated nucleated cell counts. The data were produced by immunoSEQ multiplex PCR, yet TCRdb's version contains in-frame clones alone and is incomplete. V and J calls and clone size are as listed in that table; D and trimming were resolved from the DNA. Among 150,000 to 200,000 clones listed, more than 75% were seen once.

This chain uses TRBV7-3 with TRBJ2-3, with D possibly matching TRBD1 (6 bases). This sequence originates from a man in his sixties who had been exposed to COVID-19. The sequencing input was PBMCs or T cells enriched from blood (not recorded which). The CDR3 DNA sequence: TGTGCCAGCAGCTGGCAGGGGACAGATACGCAGTATTTT. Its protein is CASSWQGTDTQYF.